The 18 T cell receptor beta chains in this list originate from one sample, sequenced in a study of OX40 agonist ivuxolimab in advanced cancers. The data were produced by immunoSEQ multiplex PCR, yet TCRdb's version contains in-frame clones alone and is incomplete. The table records more than 35,000 clones, around three quarters of them present only once. Specimen: CD4+ or CD8+ T cells sorted from blood, collected in a trial of the OX40 agonist ivuxolimab. Receptors originate from an adult with an advanced solid tumor such as melanoma, head and neck, liver or kidney cancer.

This clone was observed a few times. V is TRBV10-2 and J is TRBJ2-3; D gene ambiguous. In germline, CDR1 is WSHSY, CDR2 SAAADI. V shed 5 bases and J shed 3 bases, with 6 bases lying between them. The CDR3 extends over 12 amino acids. Written as DNA, the CDR3 is TGCGCCAGCAGTCTCCTGACAGATACGCAGTATTTT. Translated: CASSLLTDTQYF.

The rearrangement uses TRBV2 and TRBJ1-1; TRBD1 is a possible D gene (5 bases). The V end was cut by 6 bases, the J end by 1 base, with 12 bases between. The CDR3 is 14 residues long. Germline values: CDR1 SNHLY, CDR2 FYNNEI. The CDR3 DNA follows: TGTGCCAGCAGCTATAATGGGGGGAACACTGAAGCTTTCTTT. It encodes CASSYNGGNTEAFF.

The count of this clone is one. This rearrangement joins TRBV6-5 to TRBJ1-2; D might be TRBD1 (6 bases). The ends were cut back, 0 bases at V and 7 bases at J, with 12 bases in the middle. The CDR3 has 14 residues. CDR1 MNHEY and CDR2 SVGAGI come from the germline V gene. DNA of the CDR3: TGTGCCAGCAGTTACTCGCGGCAGGGGCCTGGCTACACCTTC. Protein product: CASSYSRQGPGYTF.

The chain carries TRBV20-1 and TRBJ1-1; D remains unclear. The CDR3 length is 11 residues. CDR1 is DFQATT and CDR2 is SNEGSKA in the germline V gene (reference sequence). Trimming cost V 3 bases and J 0 bases, with 2 bases left between them. Written as DNA, the CDR3 is TGCAGTGCTAGGATGAACACTGAAGCTTTCTTT. Encoded protein: CSARMNTEAFF.

The V call is TRBV27, the J call TRBJ2-6; D is undetermined. Germline V gene data show CDR1 as MNHEY and CDR2 as SMNVEV (reference sequence). The CDR3 sequence is 17 residues long. The V gene lost 10 bases and the J gene lost 2 bases, with 21 bases spanning the gap. The CDR3 DNA reads as TGTGCCACCGCTATCCACCTGGGGAATACTGGGGCCAACGTCCTGACTTTC. Amino acid sequence: CATAIHLGNTGANVLTF.

V and J are TRBV7-2 and TRBJ1-1, with D possibly TRBD1 on 5 matching bases. CDR3 length: 14 residues. Germline CDR1 reads SGHTA; CDR2 reads FQGNSA. V was shortened by 3 bases and J by 5 bases, with 13 bases between the two germline ends. CDR3 sequence reads: CASSFQGTGTEAFF. The CDR3 DNA follows: TGTGCCAGCAGCTTCCAGGGTACAGGTACTGAAGCTTTCTTT. Combining the CDR3 with reference TRBV7-2 and TRBJ1-1 gives the whole variable domain GAGVSQSPSNKVTEKGKDVELRCDPISGHTALYWYRQSLGQGLEFLIYFQGNSAPDKSGLPSDRFSAERTGGSVSTLTIQRTQQEDSAVYLCASSFQGTGTEAFFGQGTRLTVV.

The rearrangement joins TRBV6-5 to TRBJ2-7, with D perhaps TRBD2 (6 bases). Trimming took 8 bases from V and 2 from J, leaving 13 bases between them. In germline, CDR1 is MNHEY, CDR2 SVGAGI. The length of the CDR3 is 13 residues. The CDR3 DNA reads TGTGCCAGCTCCGGGACTCCCCCCTACGAGCAGTACTTC. It translates to CASSGTPPYEQYF.

The V and J genes are TRBV7-2 and TRBJ1-4; D gene uncertain. V lost 4 bases and J lost 0, with 9 bases in between. Germline V gives CDR1 SGHTA, CDR2 FQGNSA. The CDR3 length is 15 residues. The CDR3 DNA sequence: TGTGCCAGCAGCTGGAGGGCCGCAACTAATGAAAAACTGTTTTTT. As protein: CASSWRAATNEKLFF.

This sequence joins TRBV29-1 and TRBJ2-7; 9 bases match TRBD1. The CDR3 totals 13 residues. Germline values: CDR1 SQVTM, CDR2 ANQGSEA. V gave up 6 bases and J gave up 2 bases; unmatched junction bases: 5. The CDR3 here is CSVGDRAAYEQYF. CDR3 coding DNA: TGCAGCGTCGGGGACAGGGCGGCCTACGAGCAGTACTTC.

This clone was counted only a few times. The rearrangement uses TRBV6-4 and TRBJ1-1, with TRBD1 identical over 7 bases. Germline V CDR1 and CDR2: MRHNA, SNTAGT. The CDR3 extends over 14 amino acids. V shed 0 bases and J 7 bases; nucleotides not matched to a gene: 5. The CDR3 DNA reads as TGTGCCAGCAGTGACTCTATAGGGGGCAGTGAAGCTTTCTTT. It encodes CASSDSIGGSEAFF.

The chain joins TRBV28 to TRBJ1-5; D perhaps matches TRBD1 (5 bases). Trimming shortened V by 7 bases and J by 1 base, and 20 bases separated the two germline ends. CDR1 is MDHEN and CDR2 is SYDVKM in the germline V gene. The CDR3 loop spans 17 amino acids. CDR3: CASTRSGTARSNQPQHF. The DNA for the CDR3 is TGTGCCAGCACCCGATCAGGGACGGCGCGGAGCAATCAGCCCCAGCATTTT. The whole variable domain, remainder taken from reference TRBV28 and TRBJ1-5, is DVKVTQSSRYLVKRTGEKVFLECVQDMDHENMFWYRQDPGLGLRLIYFSYDVKMKEKGDIPEGYSVSREKKERFSLILESASTNQTSMYLCASTRSGTARSNQPQHFGDGTRLSIL.

The chain is built from TRBV7-7 and TRBJ2-2, with 9 positions matching TRBD2. The CDR3 has 15 residues. Germline V gives CDR1 SSHAT, CDR2 FNYEAQ (reference sequence). The CDR3 spells CASGGAGGNTGELFF. CDR3 in DNA: TGTGCTAGCGGGGGCGCAGGCGGGAACACCGGGGAGCTGTTTTTT.

The chain has TRBV6-6 and TRBJ2-7; perhaps TRBD2 as D (5 bases). The length of the CDR3 is 14 residues. Germline V lookup: CDR1 MNHNY, CDR2 SVGAGI (reference sequence). Trimming removed 1 base from V and 4 bases from J, with 11 bases in between. CDR3 nucleotides: TGTGCCAGCAGTTACTTCCCGGGGAGTTACGAGCAGTACTTC. Translated: CASSYFPGSYEQYF.

In nucleotides, the CDR3 is TGTGCCTCCCAACTGTGGCCGGGTTACTATGGCTACACCTTC. It specifies CASQLWPGYYGYTF. The chain employs TRBV7-2 and TRBJ1-2; D gene uncertain. The CDR3 runs to 14 residues. V was cut by 11 bases and J by 3 bases, with 19 bases left in between. Germline V gives CDR1 SGHTA, CDR2 FQGNSA.

This clone was counted between two and nine times. The gene calls are TRBV18 and TRBJ2-7, with D perhaps TRBD1 (6 bases). V lost 2 bases and J 13 bases, leaving 18 bases between the germline ends. Germline V gene sequence: CDR1 KGHSH, CDR2 LQKENI. This CDR3 has 13 amino acids. CDR3 sequence (DNA): TGTGCCAGCTCACCATCTCGGGACACCGGGCTTTACTTC. Its protein is CASSPSRDTGLYF.

The chain joins TRBV9 to TRBJ2-7; 10 nucleotides line up with TRBD2. The CDR3 length is 15 residues. Germline V gene lookup returns CDR1 SGDLS and CDR2 YYNGEE. Trimming removed 3 bases from V and 1 base from J; junction bases left unmatched: 4. CDR3 sequence: CASSELAGVSYEQYF. The DNA for the CDR3 is TGTGCCAGCAGCGAGCTAGCGGGAGTATCCTACGAGCAGTACTTC.

This clone was recorded only once. The V and J genes are TRBV5-5 and TRBJ2-3, with TRBD1 matching over 10 bases. CDR1 is SGHKS, CDR2 YYEKEE, per germline (reference sequence). J gave up 3 bases and V 0 bases, and 10 bases lay outside the gene matches. The length of the CDR3 is 18 residues. CDR3 coding DNA: TGTGCCAGCAGCTTGGGGCCCCCCCTGGGACAGGGGACAGATACGCAGTATTTT. This codes for CASSLGPPLGQGTDTQYF.

V gene TRBV18 combines with J gene TRBJ2-3; D could derive from TRBD1 or TRBD2 (6 bases each). The V end lost 6 bases, the J end lost 0 bases, and 10 bases lay between the germline ends. This CDR3 is 14 amino acids long. The germline CDR1 and CDR2 sequences are KGHSH and LQKENI. The CDR3 reads CASSGGLSTDTQYF. CDR3 sequence (DNA): TGTGCCAGCTCGGGGGGCCTTAGCACAGATACGCAGTATTTT.